These T cell receptor beta chains were read from a single sample in a study of control samples from healthy donors and cancer patients. Using immunoSEQ multiplex PCR, the repertoire was profiled, and TCRdb retains in-frame clones only, with some absent. Of approximately 160,000 clones listed, about 90% are singletons. The specimen sequenced was blood. These receptors were collected from a woman in her thirties or forties in good health. Each CDR3 is given with its conserved first and last residue. A D gene is named only where the DNA matches it firmly. The size entry is marked missing in some rows and otherwise reads once, few, many or a size class.

TRBJ2-3 | - | - | TRBV24-1 | CATSQGGSGTQYF | TGTGCCACCAGTCAGGGGGGAAGTGGTACGCAGTATTTT
TRBJ2-7 | - | once | TRBV7-9 | CASSRTSPDEQYF | TGTGCCAGCAGCCGAACTTCCCCGGACGAGCAGTACTTC
TRBJ2-5 | - | - | TRBV15 | CATSRDVGTSGQTQYF | TGTGCCACCAGCAGAGATGTGGGTACCAGCGGGCAGACCCAGTACTTC
TRBJ1-1 | TRBD1 | - | TRBV7-8 | CASRTEQGGWNTEAFF | TGTGCCAGCAGAACTGAACAGGGGGGATGGAACACTGAAGCTTTCTTT
TRBJ2-1 | TRBD2 | - | TRBV5-4 | CASSLAGGGSEQFF | TGTGCCAGCAGCTTGGCGGGGGGTGGGAGTGAGCAGTTCTTC
TRBJ2-7 | - | - | TRBV4-1 | CASSQRTGSSDEQYF | TGCGCCAGCAGCCAACGAACAGGGAGTTCTGACGAGCAGTACTTC
TRBJ2-2 | TRBD1 | once | TRBV6-5 | CASSYPPTGDGELFF | TGTGCCAGCAGTTACCCCCCGACAGGGGACGGGGAGCTGTTTTTT
TRBJ2-1 | - | - | TRBV2 | CASSAEGVERQFF | TGTGCCAGCAGTGCAGAAGGGGTTGAGAGGCAGTTCTTC
TRBJ1-6 | - | - | TRBV11-3 | CASSLDPESPLHF | TGTGCCAGCAGCTTAGACCCCGAATCACCCCTCCACTTT
TRBJ1-3 | - | - | TRBV18 | CASSPNGGTTRGNTIYF | TGTGCCAGCTCACCAAACGGGGGGACAACGAGAGGAAACACCATATATTTT
TRBJ2-2 | TRBD2 | - | TRBV10-3 | CAGGGTSGTGELFF | TGTGCCGGAGGGGGGACTAGCGGGACCGGGGAGCTGTTTTTT
TRBJ2-5 | TRBD1 | - | TRBV5-1 | CASSLVLDRGIEETQYF | TGCGCCAGCAGCTTGGTACTGGACAGGGGAATTGAAGAGACCCAGTACTTC
TRBJ1-5 | TRBD1 | few | TRBV6-6 | CASRGTGSFNQPQHF | TGTGCCAGCAGGGGGACAGGGAGCTTCAATCAGCCCCAGCATTTT
TRBJ2-1 | - | - | TRBV27 | CASSPSVGGRTYEQFF | TGTGCCAGCAGTCCATCGGTGGGGGGTCGGACATATGAGCAGTTCTTC
TRBJ2-7 | - | - | TRBV6-2/TRBV6-3 | CASSYTRDYEQYF | TGTGCCAGCAGTTATACCAGAGACTACGAGCAGTACTTC
TRBJ2-5 | - | - | TRBV5-1 | CASSFFPRDQETQYF | TGCGCCAGCAGTTTTTTTCCCCGGGACCAAGAGACCCAGTACTTC
TRBJ2-2 | - | - | TRBV19 | CASSIIGTGELFF | TGTGCCAGTAGTATCATTGGGACCGGGGAGCTGTTTTTT
TRBJ2-7 | - | - | TRBV6-6 | CASNSDSYEQYF | TGTGCCAGCAACTCCGACAGCTACGAGCAGTACTTC
TRBJ1-2 | - | few | TRBV19 | CASSMRQVYGYTF | TGTGCCAGTAGTATGAGACAGGTCTATGGCTACACCTTC
TRBJ2-3 | - | - | TRBV19 | CASSIISRADTQYF | TGTGCCAGTAGTATCATCAGCAGGGCAGATACGCAGTATTTT
TRBJ2-7 | - | - | TRBV11-2 | CASSLGGDSYEQYF | TGTGCCAGCAGCTTAGGGGGCGACAGTTACGAGCAGTACTTC
TRBJ1-3 | - | once | TRBV6-5 | CASLGSGNTIYF | TGTGCCAGCCTCGGGTCTGGAAACACCATATATTTT
TRBJ1-2 | TRBD1 | - | TRBV27 | CASSVDPAKGQGLVGYTF | TGTGCCAGCAGTGTCGACCCCGCCAAAGGACAGGGGTTGGTCGGCTACACCTTC
TRBJ1-1 | - | once | TRBV5-4 | CASSNGEKAHTEAFF | TGTGCCAGCAGCAACGGGGAGAAGGCTCACACTGAAGCTTTCTTT
TRBJ2-1 | TRBD1 | - | TRBV3-1/TRBV3-2 | CASSWRQGATEQFF | TGTGCCAGCAGCTGGCGACAGGGGGCAACTGAGCAGTTCTTC
TRBJ1-3 | - | - | TRBV19 | CASSISGAYSGNTIYF | TGTGCCAGTAGTATATCGGGGGCATACTCTGGAAACACCATATATTTT
TRBJ2-5 | - | - | TRBV28 | CASSPRPQETQYF | TGTGCCAGCAGTCCACGTCCCCAGGAGACCCAGTACTTC
TRBJ1-2 | - | few | TRBV12-3/TRBV12-4 | CASSLGGVGGYTF | TGTGCCAGCAGTTTAGGGGGGGTTGGTGGCTACACCTTC
TRBJ2-7 | TRBD1 | - | TRBV15 | CATSPRGQGASYEQYF | TGTGCCACCAGCCCCCGTGGGCAGGGGGCCTCCTACGAGCAGTACTTC
TRBJ2-7 | - | - | TRBV19 | CASSIVAGPYEQYF | TGTGCCAGTAGTATAGTGGCCGGTCCCTACGAGCAGTACTTC
TRBJ2-1 | - | - | TRBV5-4 | CASSLYDNEQFF | TGTGCCAGCAGCTTGTATGACAATGAGCAGTTCTTC
TRBJ1-4 | TRBD1 | once | TRBV27 | CATRSQGAAGNEKLFF | TGTGCCACCCGGAGCCAGGGGGCTGCGGGGAATGAAAAACTGTTTTTT
TRBJ2-6 | - | - | TRBV5-1 | CASSLSSGTGANVLTF | TGCGCCAGCAGCTTGTCGTCAGGGACTGGGGCCAACGTCCTGACTTTC
TRBJ1-1 | - | - | TRBV19 | CASSIWNERPLNTEAFF | TGTGCCAGTAGTATTTGGAACGAACGACCTTTGAACACTGAAGCTTTCTTT
TRBJ2-7 | - | - | TRBV21-1 | CASSKLPSRLSSYEQYF | TGTGCCAGCAGCAAACTTCCTAGTCGGCTATCCTCCTACGAGCAGTACTTC
TRBJ1-2 | - | - | TRBV13 | CASSWTADGLPHF | TGTGCCAGCAGCTGGACAGCGGACGGACTACCCCACTTC
TRBJ1-6 | - | - | TRBV5-6 | CASSLWGAESPLHF | TGTGCCAGCAGCTTGTGGGGGGCAGAATCACCCCTCCACTTT
TRBJ1-2 | - | - | TRBV5-1 | CASSSGGQGYTF | TGCGCCAGCAGCTCAGGAGGACAGGGCTACACCTTC
TRBJ2-7 | - | - | TRBV7-8 | CASSEQGSSYEQYF | TGTGCCAGCAGCGAACAGGGAAGCTCCTACGAGCAGTACTTC